The sequence of this T cell receptor beta chain was determined in a study of CD8+CD57+ T cells in acquired aplastic anemia. Study at large: DNA per sorted CD4+ or CD8+ sample ranged roughly 0.17 to 27.4 ug, averaging roughly 3.5 ug.

The CDR3 has 13 amino acids. CDR1 KGHDR and CDR2 SFDVKD come from the germline V gene. V lost 1 base and J 8 bases, leaving 10 bases between the germline ends. Genomic DNA provided the template from which TCR beta VDJ and CDR3 profiles were obtained. TCRdb ran MiXCR on the reads and lists one entry per CDR3 protein. The sample shows a few hundred thousand distinct CDR3 sequences, approximately 79% of them seen only once. This clonotype has only a few counts. Patients chosen for sequencing had CD8+CD57+ cells that had expanded, as shown by flow cytometry. The chain employs TRBV24-1 and TRBJ1-2; the D gene is possibly TRBD1 (5 bases). The receptor was derived from a human donor with aplastic anemia. The source material was sorted CD4+, CD8+, or CD8+CD57+ T cells (not recorded which) from PBMCs. The CDR3 spells CATSDFIGAGYTF. The CDR3 bases are TGTGCCACCAGTGATTTTATAGGGGCCGGCTACACCTTC.